The text below deals with one T cell receptor beta chain. Its cognate antigen is unknown. The sample belongs to a study of blood T cells in healthy people across ages. At the level of the study: About one barcoded beta molecule was captured per two T cells (by template switching). Points from the study as a whole: Long-lived donors exceeded aged donors in naive CD4+ cells and diversity.

CDR1 and CDR2 (germline): LGHNA, YSLEER. Losses at the gene ends were 3 bases for V and 0 bases for J; bases not matched to a gene: 14. CDR3 length: 19 amino acids. Alongside a J-beta primer mix, a sample-barcoded 5' primer served in a second PCR lasting about 7 to 11 cycles. Unique molecular identifiers of 12 random nucleotides labeled each cDNA. Sequencing recovered at least 2.5 million CDR3-containing paired-end reads from each sample. TCRdb processed the 5' RACE reads anew with MiXCR; each CDR3 protein has one entry. The sample includes about 830,000 distinct CDR3 sequences, approximately 67% of them seen just once.

The receptor was isolated from a man aged 25 to 45 in good health. The sample was blood. The chain combines TRBV4-3 with TRBJ2-3, with 8 bases matching TRBD2. The DNA for the CDR3 is TGCGCCAGCAGCCAGGCCTTAGCGGGGACTACCATTAGCACAGATACGCAGTATTTT. It yields the protein CASSQALAGTTISTDTQYF.